What follows describes a single T cell receptor beta chain. The antigen remains undetermined. V was trimmed by 2 bases and J by 0 bases, leaving 8 bases between them. Germline CDR1 is MNHEY and CDR2 is SMNVEV (reference sequence). CDR3 size: 16 residues. The data originate from a study of vaccination effects on CD4 cells after COVID-19. Study-wide context: Two convalescent patients gave samples 16 days and one week before vaccination.

Expansion of antigen-specific CD4+ T cells with viral peptide pools was carried out by the ViraFEST assay before sequencing. Upon completion of more than 9 days in culture, CD4+ T cells were isolated. A PCR test confirmed that the person had SARS-CoV-2 infection between March and December 2020. IL-2 medium supplanted half the medium on days 3 and 7. Here immunoSEQ multiplex PCR was the method, and the copy in TCRdb shows in-frame clones only, minus some. The sample contains about 24,000 clones, roughly four fifths of which appear only once. The chain couples TRBV27 to TRBJ2-6, with no clear D. The TCR sequence derives from a human donor who had a prior SARS-CoV-2 infection. Source: CD4+ T cells from PBMCs cultured with SARS-CoV-2 spike peptides, taken before COVID-19 vaccination. CDR3 nucleotide sequence: TGTGCCAGCAGTTTAGCGGATAGCTCTGGGGCCAACGTCCTGACTTTC. Residues: CASSLADSSGANVLTF.